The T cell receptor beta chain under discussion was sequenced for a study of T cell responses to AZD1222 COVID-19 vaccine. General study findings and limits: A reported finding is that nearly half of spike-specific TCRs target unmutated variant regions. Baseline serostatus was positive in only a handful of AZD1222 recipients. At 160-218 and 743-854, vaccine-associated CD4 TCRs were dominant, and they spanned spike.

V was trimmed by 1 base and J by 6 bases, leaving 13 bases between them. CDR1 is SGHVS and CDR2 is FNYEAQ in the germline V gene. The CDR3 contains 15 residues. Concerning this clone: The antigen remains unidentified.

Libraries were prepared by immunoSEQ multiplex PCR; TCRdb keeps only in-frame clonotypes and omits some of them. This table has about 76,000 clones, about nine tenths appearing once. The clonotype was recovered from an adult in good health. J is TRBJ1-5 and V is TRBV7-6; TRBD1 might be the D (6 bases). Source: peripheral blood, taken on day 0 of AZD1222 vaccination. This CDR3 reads CASSLEGGRVQPQHF. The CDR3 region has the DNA TGTGCCAGCAGCTTAGAGGGGGGGCGCGTTCAGCCCCAGCATTTT.